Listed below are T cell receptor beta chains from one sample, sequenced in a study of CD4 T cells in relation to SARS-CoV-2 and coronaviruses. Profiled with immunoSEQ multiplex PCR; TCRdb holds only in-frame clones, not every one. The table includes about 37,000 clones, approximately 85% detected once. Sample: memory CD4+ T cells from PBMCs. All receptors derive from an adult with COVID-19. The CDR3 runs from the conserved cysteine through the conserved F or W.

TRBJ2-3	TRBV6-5	CASIVRGVTDTQYF
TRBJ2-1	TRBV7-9	CASSPTGPTYNEQFF
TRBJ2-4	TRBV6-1	CASSAGLAGDGLAKNIQYF
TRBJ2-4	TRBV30	CAWRETGGADIQYF
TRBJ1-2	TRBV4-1	CASSPVGRSSNYGYTF
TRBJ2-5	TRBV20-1	CSAEGQETQYF
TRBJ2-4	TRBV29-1	CSVEDRAGGPDIQYF
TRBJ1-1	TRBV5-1	CASSGGWTENTEAFF
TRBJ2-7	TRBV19	CASTKGTGVSYEQYF
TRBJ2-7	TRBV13	CASSLTLRQGQDEQYF
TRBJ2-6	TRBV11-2	CASATGPKGTNVLTF
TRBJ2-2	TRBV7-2	CASRPTSGRTGELFF
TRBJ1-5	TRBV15	CATSRDLGSYQPQHF
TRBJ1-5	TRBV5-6	CASSSTGARPQHF
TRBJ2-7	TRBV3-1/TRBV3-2	CASRLQKYEQYF
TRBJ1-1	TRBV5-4	CASSLGDGKAFF
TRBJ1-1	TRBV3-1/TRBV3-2	CASSQAGLNTEAFF
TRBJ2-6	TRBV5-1	CASSSGLTGANVLTF
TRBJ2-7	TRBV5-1	CASSTTSGTSESYEQYF
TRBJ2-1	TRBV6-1	CASSSRTGSYPEQFF
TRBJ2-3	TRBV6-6	CASSYLRSADTQYF
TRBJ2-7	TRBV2	CASSAGRGGAYEQYF
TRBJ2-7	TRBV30	CAWSLGLAGADEQYF
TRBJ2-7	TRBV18	CASSRSQGVEQYF
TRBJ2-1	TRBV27	CASSFRGRGGYNEQFF
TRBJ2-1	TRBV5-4	CASSSPPRGSGSYNEQFF
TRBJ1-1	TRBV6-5	CASSQTGTKAFF
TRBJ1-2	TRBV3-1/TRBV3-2	CASSQAQGVYGYTF
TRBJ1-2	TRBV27	CASSGQGYGYTF
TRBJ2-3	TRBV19	CASSIDRIGGGQYF
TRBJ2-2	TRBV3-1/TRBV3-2	CASTVEDTGELFF
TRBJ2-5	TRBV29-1	CSVELRQNEETQYF
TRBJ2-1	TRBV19	CASSMAGNNEQFF
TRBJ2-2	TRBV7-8	CASSLPTGTASGELFF
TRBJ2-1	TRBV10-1	CASRLWARGIVGQFF
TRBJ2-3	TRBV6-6	CASSYGLAVSTDTQYF
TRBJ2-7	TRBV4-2	CASSRNLGEQYF
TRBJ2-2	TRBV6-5	CASTPDGGLRKLFF
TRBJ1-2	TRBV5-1	CASSSFRGGRNSNYGYTF
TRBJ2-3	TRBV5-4	CASSLEEGRGDTQYF
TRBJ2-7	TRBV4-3	CASSQGTGFDEQYF
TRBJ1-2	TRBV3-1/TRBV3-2	CASSPQASPLYGYTF
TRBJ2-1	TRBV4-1	CASSQGNLAGRSYNEQFF
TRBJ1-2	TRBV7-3	CASSLRAEEDYGYTF
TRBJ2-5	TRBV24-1	CATSRGDRAYETQYF
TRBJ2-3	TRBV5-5	CASSLDLAGGTDTQYF
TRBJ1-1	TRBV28	CASSLSWDRTFF
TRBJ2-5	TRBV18	CASSQQLQETQYF
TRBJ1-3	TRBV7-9	CASSLGVESGNTIYF
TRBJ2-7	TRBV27	CASSLQGSYEQYF
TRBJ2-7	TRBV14	CASSQGRTYEQYF